These T cell receptor beta chains were read from a single sample in a study of blood T cell repertoires in COVID-19. Data came from immunoSEQ multiplex PCR; TCRdb stores just in-frame clones and leaves some out. The sample holds some 170,000 clones, roughly 82% seen once. The specimen was peripheral blood. The receptors were gathered from a woman in her 70s with acute or convalescent COVID-19. Both conserved end residues are part of each CDR3. A D gene is named only where the DNA matches it firmly. Size is omitted from some rows. Given values are once, few, many or a class for expanded clones.

size: NA
D: TRBD1
J: TRBJ1-2
V: TRBV3-1/TRBV3-2
CDR3: CASSQATGDYGYTF
DNA: TGTGCCAGCAGCCAAGCGACAGGGGATTATGGCTACACCTTC

size: NA
D: NA
J: TRBJ1-1
V: TRBV6-2/TRBV6-3
CDR3: CASSYEVQTEAFF
DNA: TGTGCCAGCAGTTACGAAGTACAGACTGAAGCTTTCTTT

size: NA
D: NA
J: TRBJ2-3
V: TRBV4-1
CDR3: CASSHETGTDTQYF
DNA: TGCGCCAGCAGCCACGAAACAGGCACAGATACGCAGTATTTT

size: NA
D: NA
J: TRBJ1-1
V: TRBV5-4
CDR3: CASSLAVEGEAFF
DNA: TGTGCCAGCAGCTTGGCGGTTGAGGGTGAAGCTTTCTTT

size: NA
D: NA
J: TRBJ1-6
V: TRBV10-3
CDR3: CAISPLSYNSPLHF
DNA: TGTGCCATCAGCCCCTTGTCCTATAATTCACCCCTCCACTTT

size: NA
D: NA
J: TRBJ1-2
V: TRBV28
CDR3: CASSFPGRVWGGGYTF
DNA: TGTGCCAGCAGTTTCCCGGGACGGGTGTGGGGGGGAGGCTACACCTTC

size: NA
D: TRBD2
J: TRBJ2-1
V: TRBV7-9
CDR3: CASSSRVAGSVGSYNEQFF
DNA: TGTGCCAGCAGCTCCCGGGTAGCGGGGAGCGTGGGCTCCTACAATGAGCAGTTCTTC

size: NA
D: TRBD1
J: TRBJ1-2
V: TRBV6-5
CDR3: CASSYWGQGRGGYTF
DNA: TGTGCCAGCAGTTACTGGGGACAGGGGAGGGGCGGCTACACCTTC

size: NA
D: TRBD1
J: TRBJ1-6
V: TRBV5-1
CDR3: CASSISTGPTNSPLHF
DNA: TGCGCCAGCAGCATATCGACAGGGCCTACCAATTCACCCCTCCACTTT

size: NA
D: TRBD2
J: TRBJ2-7
V: TRBV4-3
CDR3: CASSQGLGGYEQYF
DNA: TGCGCCAGCAGCCAAGGACTGGGGGGGTACGAGCAGTACTTC

size: NA
D: NA
J: TRBJ1-1
V: TRBV28
CDR3: CASSPAGANTEAFF
DNA: TGTGCCAGCAGTCCCGCAGGGGCGAACACTGAAGCTTTCTTT

size: NA
D: TRBD2
J: TRBJ2-1
V: TRBV4-3
CDR3: CASSPRYSRGTSGNNEQFF
DNA: TGCGCCAGCAGCCCACGCTACTCCCGGGGGACTAGCGGGAACAATGAGCAGTTCTTC

size: NA
D: NA
J: TRBJ2-3
V: TRBV29-1
CDR3: CSVRARTDTQYF
DNA: TGCAGCGTGCGGGCCCGCACAGATACGCAGTATTTT

size: once
D: TRBD2
J: TRBJ2-2
V: TRBV5-8
CDR3: CASSFGLAAGGELFF
DNA: TGTGCCAGCAGCTTTGGCCTAGCGGCTGGGGGGGAGCTGTTTTTT

size: NA
D: TRBD1
J: TRBJ1-1
V: TRBV25-1
CDR3: CASRRTGPAEAFF
DNA: TGTGCCAGCCGACGGACAGGGCCAGCTGAAGCTTTCTTT

size: NA
D: TRBD1
J: TRBJ1-1
V: TRBV24-1
CDR3: CATSEGQGVGTEAFF
DNA: TGTGCCACCAGTGAGGGTCAGGGGGTGGGCACTGAAGCTTTCTTT

size: NA
D: TRBD2
J: TRBJ2-7
V: TRBV9
CDR3: CASSGEGREQYF
DNA: TGTGCCAGCAGCGGGGAGGGTCGCGAGCAGTACTTC

size: NA
D: NA
J: TRBJ2-1
V: TRBV27
CDR3: CASSSQGRAFDEQFF
DNA: TGTGCCAGCAGTTCCCAGGGGAGGGCTTTTGATGAGCAGTTCTTC

size: NA
D: NA
J: TRBJ1-3
V: TRBV11-2
CDR3: CASSLSGSGNTIYF
DNA: TGTGCCAGCAGCTTGTCAGGGTCTGGAAACACCATATATTTT

size: NA
D: TRBD1
J: TRBJ1-2
V: TRBV7-9
CDR3: CASSLGQGRFNGYTF
DNA: TGTGCCAGCAGCTTAGGACAGGGCCGTTTTAATGGCTACACCTTC

size: NA
D: NA
J: TRBJ1-2
V: TRBV29-1
CDR3: CSVGSAGRTYGYTF
DNA: TGCAGCGTTGGTTCGGCGGGCCGAACCTATGGCTACACCTTC

size: NA
D: TRBD2
J: TRBJ2-2
V: TRBV6-5
CDR3: CASSSGTAGGGGELFF
DNA: TGTGCCAGCAGTTCCGGTACTGCGGGGGGAGGCGGGGAGCTGTTTTTT

size: NA
D: NA
J: TRBJ2-1
V: TRBV28
CDR3: CASPKFRLPSPNEQFF
DNA: TGTGCCAGCCCCAAGTTCCGACTCCCGTCCCCCAATGAGCAGTTCTTC

size: NA
D: NA
J: TRBJ1-6
V: TRBV18
CDR3: CASSPTEGWGGQNSPLHF
DNA: TGTGCCAGCTCACCCACTGAGGGCTGGGGGGGCCAGAATTCACCCCTCCACTTT

size: once
D: NA
J: TRBJ2-7
V: TRBV6-5
CDR3: CASSYSMSPYEQYF
DNA: TGTGCCAGCAGTTACTCGATGAGTCCCTACGAGCAGTACTTC

size: NA
D: TRBD2
J: TRBJ2-7
V: TRBV7-8
CDR3: CASSLTSGGAEEQYF
DNA: TGTGCCAGCAGCTTGACTAGCGGGGGGGCGGAAGAGCAGTACTTC

size: NA
D: TRBD2
J: TRBJ2-5
V: TRBV28
CDR3: CASSLAGEVETQYF
DNA: TGTGCCAGCAGTTTAGCGGGAGAGGTAGAGACCCAGTACTTC

size: NA
D: TRBD1
J: TRBJ2-1
V: TRBV28
CDR3: CASRPDRGRGRNEQFF
DNA: TGTGCCAGCAGGCCGGACCGCGGCAGGGGGCGGAATGAGCAGTTCTTC

size: NA
D: NA
J: TRBJ1-1
V: TRBV12-3/TRBV12-4
CDR3: CASSLDGGRWAFF
DNA: TGTGCCAGCAGTTTAGACGGGGGACGTTGGGCTTTCTTT

size: NA
D: NA
J: TRBJ1-2
V: TRBV4-2
CDR3: CASSQDLRGKNYGYTF
DNA: TGTGCCAGCAGCCAAGATCTTAGGGGTAAGAACTATGGCTACACCTTC

size: NA
D: NA
J: TRBJ1-5
V: TRBV7-6
CDR3: CASSLGPHQPQHF
DNA: TGTGCCAGCAGCTTAGGGCCACATCAGCCCCAGCATTTT

size: few
D: NA
J: TRBJ1-2
V: TRBV6-2/TRBV6-3
CDR3: CASSYSDIRVTEPLRGYTF
DNA: TGTGCCAGCAGTTACTCGGATATTCGGGTGACCGAGCCCCTTCGAGGCTACACCTTC

size: NA
D: NA
J: TRBJ1-3
V: TRBV5-1
CDR3: CASSPDGKTSGNTIYF
DNA: TGCGCCAGCAGCCCCGACGGGAAGACCTCTGGAAACACCATATATTTT

size: NA
D: NA
J: TRBJ2-3
V: TRBV4-3
CDR3: CASSQASDSSTDTQYF
DNA: TGCGCCAGCAGCCAAGCCTCGGACTCGAGCACAGATACGCAGTATTTT

size: NA
D: NA
J: TRBJ1-6
V: TRBV6-5
CDR3: CASRQYNSPLHF
DNA: TGTGCCAGTCGACAGTATAATTCACCCCTCCACTTT

size: once
D: TRBD1
J: TRBJ2-7
V: TRBV18
CDR3: CASSREGAHDEQYF
DNA: TGTGCCAGCTCGCGAGAGGGGGCGCACGACGAGCAGTACTTC

size: NA
D: NA
J: TRBJ1-1
V: TRBV7-2
CDR3: CASSPTVANTEAFF
DNA: TGTGCCAGCAGCCCTACGGTTGCGAACACTGAAGCTTTCTTT

size: NA
D: NA
J: TRBJ1-5
V: TRBV6-7
CDR3: CASSYRTRGSNQPQHF
DNA: TGTGCCAGCAGTTACCGTACCAGGGGAAGCAATCAGCCCCAGCATTTT

size: NA
D: NA
J: TRBJ2-3
V: TRBV11-2
CDR3: CASSLGLATSTDTQYF
DNA: TGTGCCAGCAGCTTAGGTTTAGCGACTAGCACAGATACGCAGTATTTT

size: NA
D: TRBD2
J: TRBJ2-2
V: TRBV7-2
CDR3: CASSSPLGGRVNTGELFF
DNA: TGTGCCAGCAGCTCCCCCCTGGGCGGGAGGGTAAACACCGGGGAGCTGTTTTTT

size: NA
D: TRBD2
J: TRBJ2-1
V: TRBV24-1
CDR3: CATSDRSGTIDEQFF
DNA: TGTGCCACCAGTGACCGTAGTGGGACTATTGATGAGCAGTTCTTC

size: NA
D: TRBD2
J: TRBJ2-1
V: TRBV7-9
CDR3: CASSLGTGGVYNEQFF
DNA: TGTGCCAGCAGCTTAGGCACCGGGGGGGTCTACAATGAGCAGTTCTTC

size: NA
D: NA
J: TRBJ1-1
V: TRBV28
CDR3: CASTPGGRDTEAFF
DNA: TGTGCCAGCACCCCGGGAGGGAGGGACACTGAAGCTTTCTTT

size: NA
D: NA
J: TRBJ2-1
V: TRBV7-2
CDR3: CASSFMNEQFF
DNA: TGTGCCAGCAGCTTTATGAATGAGCAGTTCTTC

size: NA
D: NA
J: TRBJ1-5
V: TRBV6-1
CDR3: CASSETDQPQHF
DNA: TGTGCCAGCAGTGAAACGGATCAGCCCCAGCATTTT

size: NA
D: NA
J: TRBJ2-7
V: TRBV29-1
CDR3: CSVDYAYEQYF
DNA: TGCAGCGTTGATTACGCGTACGAGCAGTACTTC

size: NA
D: NA
J: TRBJ1-1
V: TRBV10-3
CDR3: CAINSGMNTEAFF
DNA: TGTGCCATCAATTCGGGAATGAACACTGAAGCTTTCTTT

size: NA
D: NA
J: TRBJ1-2
V: TRBV2
CDR3: CASERQAYYGYTF
DNA: TGTGCCAGCGAGAGACAGGCCTATTATGGCTACACCTTC

size: NA
D: TRBD1
J: TRBJ1-1
V: TRBV18
CDR3: CASSPGTGGTEAFF
DNA: TGTGCCAGCTCACCTGGGACAGGGGGCACTGAAGCTTTCTTT

size: few
D: NA
J: TRBJ1-1
V: TRBV19
CDR3: CASSQTTNTEAFF
DNA: TGTGCCAGTAGTCAAACTACGAACACTGAAGCTTTCTTT

size: NA
D: TRBD2
J: TRBJ2-7
V: TRBV27
CDR3: CASSPGGAGTYEQYF
DNA: TGTGCCAGCAGTCCCGGGGGGGCCGGAACCTACGAGCAGTACTTC

size: NA
D: NA
J: TRBJ1-6
V: TRBV30
CDR3: CAWDRNSPLHF
DNA: TGTGCCTGGGACAGGAATTCACCCCTCCACTTT

size: NA
D: NA
J: TRBJ1-2
V: TRBV6-1
CDR3: CASSEQYQGYTF
DNA: TGTGCCAGCAGTGAACAGTACCAGGGCTACACCTTC

size: once
D: TRBD1
J: TRBJ2-3
V: TRBV28
CDR3: CASGTEGGSDTQYF
DNA: TGTGCCAGCGGAACCGAAGGGGGCTCAGATACGCAGTATTTT

size: NA
D: NA
J: TRBJ1-2
V: TRBV5-6
CDR3: CASSSGLLSGGYTF
DNA: TGTGCCAGCAGCTCCGGACTCCTCAGTGGGGGCTACACCTTC

size: NA
D: TRBD1
J: TRBJ1-1
V: TRBV28
CDR3: CASSSMGDREVFF
DNA: TGTGCCAGCAGTTCTATGGGGGACAGGGAGGTTTTCTTT

size: NA
D: NA
J: TRBJ2-3
V: TRBV7-2
CDR3: CASSLAPGLTDTQYF
DNA: TGTGCCAGCAGCTTGGCTCCGGGACTTACAGATACGCAGTATTTT

size: NA
D: NA
J: TRBJ1-5
V: TRBV19
CDR3: CASSIGRQPQHF
DNA: TGTGCCAGTAGTATAGGTCGTCAGCCCCAGCATTTT

size: NA
D: TRBD1
J: TRBJ1-5
V: TRBV28
CDR3: CASRWTGNNQPQHF
DNA: TGTGCCAGCAGATGGACAGGGAACAATCAGCCCCAGCATTTT

size: few
D: TRBD1
J: TRBJ1-1
V: TRBV11-2
CDR3: CASSLGQGSEAFF
DNA: TGTGCCAGCAGCTTGGGACAGGGATCTGAAGCTTTCTTT